These T cell receptor beta chains were read from a single sample in a study of OX40 agonist ivuxolimab in advanced cancers. Profiled with immunoSEQ multiplex PCR; TCRdb holds only in-frame clones, not every one. The table records 55,000 to 70,000 clones, 86% of them present only once. The sequences come from CD4+ or CD8+ T cells sorted from blood, collected in a trial of the OX40 agonist ivuxolimab. These receptors were taken from an adult with an advanced solid tumor such as melanoma, head and neck, liver or kidney cancer. CDR3s include the opening cysteine and the closing phenylalanine or tryptophan. D genes are given only for firm matches. Some rows mark clone size as missing; the rest say once, few, many or name a class of expanded clone.

cdr3_aa: CASQPGTGGVSNEKLFF; cdr3_nt: TGCGCCAGCCAGCCCGGGACAGGCGGCGTATCTAATGAAAAACTGTTTTTT; j_call: TRBJ1-4; clone_size: NA; v_call: TRBV5-1; d_call: TRBD1
cdr3_aa: CASSVNREVGYTF; cdr3_nt: TGTGCCAGCAGTGTGAACAGGGAAGTTGGCTACACCTTC; j_call: TRBJ1-2; clone_size: NA; v_call: TRBV25-1; d_call: NA
cdr3_aa: CASSYGQPRTGNTIYF; cdr3_nt: TGTGCCAGCAGTTACGGGCAGCCGCGGACTGGAAACACCATATATTTT; j_call: TRBJ1-3; clone_size: once; v_call: TRBV6-6; d_call: NA
cdr3_aa: CASSLVLAGLTDTQYF; cdr3_nt: TGTGCCAGCAGCTTAGTTCTAGCGGGGCTGACGGATACGCAGTATTTT; j_call: TRBJ2-3; clone_size: NA; v_call: TRBV7-9; d_call: TRBD2
cdr3_aa: CAWSESLYEQYF; cdr3_nt: TGTGCCTGGAGTGAGTCCCTCTACGAGCAGTACTTC; j_call: TRBJ2-7; clone_size: NA; v_call: TRBV30; d_call: NA
cdr3_aa: CASSLTQAGTGELFF; cdr3_nt: TGTGCCAGCAGCTTAACCCAAGCGGGCACCGGGGAGCTGTTTTTT; j_call: TRBJ2-2; clone_size: NA; v_call: TRBV7-9; d_call: NA
cdr3_aa: CASGTTDTQYF; cdr3_nt: TGTGCCAGCGGGACGACAGATACGCAGTATTTT; j_call: TRBJ2-3; clone_size: NA; v_call: TRBV19; d_call: NA
cdr3_aa: CATLGLDSPNEQFF; cdr3_nt: TGTGCCACCCTGGGACTAGACTCACCCAATGAGCAGTTCTTC; j_call: TRBJ2-1; clone_size: NA; v_call: TRBV10-3; d_call: TRBD2
cdr3_aa: CASGGGRYTDTQYF; cdr3_nt: TGTGCCAGCGGAGGAGGCAGGTACACAGATACGCAGTATTTT; j_call: TRBJ2-3; clone_size: NA; v_call: TRBV28; d_call: NA
cdr3_aa: CASSPGGSAYEQYF; cdr3_nt: TGTGCCAGCAGCCCTGGGGGCTCTGCCTACGAGCAGTACTTC; j_call: TRBJ2-7; clone_size: NA; v_call: TRBV11-2; d_call: NA
cdr3_aa: CASSLRVSNEQFF; cdr3_nt: TGCGCCAGCAGCCTACGGGTTAGCAATGAGCAGTTCTTC; j_call: TRBJ2-1; clone_size: NA; v_call: TRBV5-1; d_call: NA